The clone carrying this TCR beta chain is a singleton in its sample. A much larger clone lies one base from this, so it may be a read error. TCRdb passed the 5' RACE reads through MiXCR, listing each CDR3 protein once. The sample has roughly 48,000 distinct CDR3 sequences; less than 8.5% are singletons. The data were taken from a study of T cells after yellow fever vaccination. Study-level results: Booster samples showed a return of most primary-vaccination clones (around 96% CD4, approximately 85% CD8). Though it reached lower strength, the secondary response hit its peak faster, day 5 versus 15. Among all clonotypes, a small share was observed in both CD4 and CD8 compartments.

Germline assignment: CDR1 MGHRA and CDR2 YSYEKL. This CDR3 comprises 15 residues. The chain combines TRBV4-1 with TRBJ2-5, with 7 bases aligning to TRBD1. The clonotype was recovered from a man younger than 30 who received the YFV17D yellow fever vaccine. The source material was CD8+ T cells not binding an NS4B(214-222) dextramer, sorted from PBMCs, sampled approximately 40 days after the first yellow fever vaccination. The chain's CDR3 is CASRQDRGQLETQYF. The CDR3 DNA is TGCGCCAGCAGACAAGATCGGGGACAGCTGGAGACCCAGTACTTC.